This TCR beta chain emerged from a study of T-cell reconstitution after alpha-beta-depleted transplantation in children (dated by TCRdb to the mid-2010s). For the wider study: Using TCR repertoire profiling, the study quantitatively followed how T-cell immune reconstitution unfolded in children after TCRalphabeta/CD19-depleted allogeneic hematopoietic cell transplantation.

This clonotype was seen a handful of times. Its binding antigen is unknown. No base quality information exists; no much larger clone differs at one position. Points the paper makes about the study in general: In some patients, the high TCRbeta diversity seen at day 60 was put down to recipient T cells and intrathymic progenitors that had survived conditioning. Over subsequent months, a decline in hyperexpanded clone frequencies was noted, and after one year, T-cell counts and TCRbeta diversity were mostly ascribed to newly produced T cells. The apparently early alphabetaT-cell count recovery about two months after transplant was reportedly dependent on only several hundred rapidly expanded clones derived from non-depleted graft cells.

Receptor amplification or capture employed PCR. TCRdb lists the instrument as Illumina HiSeq 2500. TCR library preparation used molecular barcoding, with unique molecular identifiers applied to normalize quantification of the TCRbeta repertoire. TCRdb reran the public reads through fastp at Q25 and MiXCR, keeping productive beta chains. Here each entry gathers all rows of one CDR3 protein and keeps the most common genes and DNA. Here the sample has about a million distinct CDR3 sequences; about 26% occur a single time. The ten largest clones capture roughly 31% of the sample. Interpreted using the paper, the treatment or condition label stands for: allogeneic hematopoietic cell transplantation with graft depleted of TCRalphabeta T cells and CD19 B cells. TCRalphabeta/CD19-depleted allogeneic hematopoietic cell grafts were given to the transplant recipients, all of whom were children. Including the terminal cysteine and phenylalanine, the CDR3 comprises 14 residues. The DNA shown is the 42-base CDR3, in frame from base 1. The junction carries 13 bases between V and J, which are trimmed by 3 bases and 10 bases respectively.

Sample: PBMCs, mostly from graft donor cells, taken 360 days after TCRalphabeta/CD19-depleted stem cell transplant. The sequence links TRBV12-3 or TRBV12-4 to TRBJ1-6, with the D segment identity uncertain. This clonotype was obtained from a boy in the first two years of life who had a stem cell transplant for SCID, so the T cells may come from the graft donor. CDR3 reads: CASSFHGLESPLHF. The nucleotides are TGTGCCAGCAGTTTTCATGGTCTTGAGTCACCCCTCCACTTT.